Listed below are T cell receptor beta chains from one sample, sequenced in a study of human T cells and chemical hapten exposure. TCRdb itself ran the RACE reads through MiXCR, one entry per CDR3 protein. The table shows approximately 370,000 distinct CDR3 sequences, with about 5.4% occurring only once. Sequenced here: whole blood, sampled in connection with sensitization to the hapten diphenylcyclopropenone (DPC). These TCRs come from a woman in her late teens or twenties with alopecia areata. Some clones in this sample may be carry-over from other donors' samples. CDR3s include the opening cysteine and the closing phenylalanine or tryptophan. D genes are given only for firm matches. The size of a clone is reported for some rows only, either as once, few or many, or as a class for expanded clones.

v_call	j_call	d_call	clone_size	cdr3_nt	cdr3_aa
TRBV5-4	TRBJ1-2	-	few	TGTGCCAGCAGCCCAGGGGACCTCAATGGCTACACCTTC	CASSPGDLNGYTF
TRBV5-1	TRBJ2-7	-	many	TGCGCCAGCAGCTTCTCCAGCGCTACCTACGAGCAGTACTTC	CASSFSSATYEQYF
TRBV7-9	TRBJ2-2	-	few	TGTGCCAGCAGAGTTGGGGCGAACACCGGGGAGCTGTTTTTT	CASRVGANTGELFF
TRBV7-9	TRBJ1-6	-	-	TGTGCCAGCGAGGAGCGATTCCTGAATAATTCACCCCTCCACTTT	CASEERFLNNSPLHF
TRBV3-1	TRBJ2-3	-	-	TGTGCCAGCAGCGTCACGTCGGGGCCAGATACGCAGTATTTT	CASSVTSGPDTQYF
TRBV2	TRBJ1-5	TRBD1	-	TGTGCCAGCGACTTACAGGGGTCCAATCAGCCCCAGCATTTT	CASDLQGSNQPQHF
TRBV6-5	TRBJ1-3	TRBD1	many	TGTGCCAGTAGACAGGGGGCGATTAAAAACACCATATATTTT	CASRQGAIKNTIYF
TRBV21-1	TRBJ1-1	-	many	TGTGCCAGCAGCAAAGGGGCAGGGTGGACTGAAGCTTTCTTT	CASSKGAGWTEAFF
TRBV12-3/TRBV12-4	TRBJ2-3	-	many	TGTGCCAGCAGTGTCGGGACCGCAAGCACAGATACGCAGTATTTT	CASSVGTASTDTQYF
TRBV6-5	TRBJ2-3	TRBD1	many	TGTGCCAGCAGTTACCAACTGGACAGGGCAGATACGCAGTATTTT	CASSYQLDRADTQYF
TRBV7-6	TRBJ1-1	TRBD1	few	TGTGCCAGCAGAGAGGACAGGGGAAAGAACACTGAAGCTTTCTTT	CASREDRGKNTEAFF
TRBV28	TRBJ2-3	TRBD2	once	TGTGCCAGCAGTTCACCTAGAGCGGGGGGAAGGGATACGCAGTATTTT	CASSSPRAGGRDTQYF
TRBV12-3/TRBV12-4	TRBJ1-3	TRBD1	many	TGTGCCAGCAGCTCTGGACAGGGTGGAAACACCATATATTTT	CASSSGQGGNTIYF
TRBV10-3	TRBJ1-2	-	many	TGTGCCATCAGTGGTGGAATTGATGGCTACACCTTC	CAISGGIDGYTF
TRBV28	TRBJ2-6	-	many	TGTGCCAGCAGCCCCATGACAGACACTGGGGCCAACGTCCTGACTTTC	CASSPMTDTGANVLTF
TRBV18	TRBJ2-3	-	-	TGTGCCAGCTCACCTCCGGCCTATAGCACAGATACGCAGTATTTT	CASSPPAYSTDTQYF
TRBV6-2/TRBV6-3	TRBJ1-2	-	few	TGTGCCAGCAGACTACAGGGCCTGATCTATGGCTACACCTTC	CASRLQGLIYGYTF
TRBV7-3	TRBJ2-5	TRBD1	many	TGTGCCAGCAGCTTGACAGGGAAAGAGACCCAGTACTTC	CASSLTGKETQYF